Each of the 8 T cell receptor beta chains below was sequenced from the same sample in a study of T cell changes during pregnancy in multiple sclerosis. Method: immunoSEQ multiplex PCR; TCRdb's copy keeps in-frame clones and lacks some. This sample has 35,000 to 45,000 clones, with around 93% found just once. Sample: CD4+ T cells from peripheral blood mononuclear cells, taken in the first trimester of pregnancy. These receptors were obtained from a female donor with multiple sclerosis, enrolled in a pregnancy study.

The genes are TRBV27 and TRBJ2-3; TRBD1 agrees at 12 bases. The germline CDR1 and CDR2 sequences are MNHEY and SMNVEV (reference sequence). This CDR3 is 17 amino acids long. V was clipped by 2 bases and J by 9 bases; unmatched bases: 12. CDR3 loop: CASSLPSGQGARGTQYF. DNA of the CDR3: TGTGCCAGCAGTTTACCCTCGGGACAGGGGGCTAGAGGGACGCAGTATTTT.

The chain recombines TRBV25-1 with TRBJ2-7; 8 bases agree with TRBD2. The CDR3 covers 13 residues. After removal of 4 bases from V and 3 bases from J, the junction contained 2 bases not matched to a gene. Germline assignment: CDR1 MGHDK and CDR2 SYGVNS. This CDR3 is CASSVSGSYEQYF. In nucleotides, the CDR3 is TGTGCCAGCAGTGTGAGCGGGAGCTACGAGCAGTACTTC.

This clone was counted a single time. The chain recombines TRBV6-1 with TRBJ2-5; 12 positions agree with TRBD1. The V gene end was trimmed by 5 bases and the J gene end by 4 bases; junction bases not matched to a gene: 5. Germline lookup yields CDR1 MNHNS and CDR2 SASEGT. The CDR3 totals 15 residues. CDR3 DNA: TGTGCCAGCAGTTCGGGACAGGGGGCGCGAGAGACCCAGTACTTC. This gives the protein CASSSGQGARETQYF.

J is TRBJ1-3 and V is TRBV5-1, with TRBD1 identical over 8 bases. Germline loops: CDR1 SGHRS, CDR2 YFSETQ. V trimming: 4 bases; J trimming: 0 bases; junction bases outside the gene matches: 3. The CDR3 covers 15 residues. The CDR3 DNA is TGCGCCAGCAGCGTAGGGACAGGCTCTGGAAACACCATATATTTT. It translates to CASSVGTGSGNTIYF.

The chain has TRBV19 and TRBJ2-7; TRBD2 is a possible D gene (6 bases). The CDR3 extends over 15 amino acids. With 1 base removed from V and 2 bases from J, the gap between germline ends came to 12 bases. The germline gives CDR1 LNHDA, CDR2 SQIVND (reference sequence). The chain's CDR3 is CASSIVAGSPYEQYF. CDR3 sequence (DNA): TGTGCCAGTAGTATAGTGGCGGGGAGTCCCTACGAGCAGTACTTC. The whole variable domain, remainder taken from reference TRBV19 and TRBJ2-7, is DGGITQSPKYLFRKEGQNVTLSCEQNLNHDAMYWYRQDPGQGLRLIYYSQIVNDFQKGDIAEGYSVSREKKESFPLTVTSAQKNPTAFYLCASSIVAGSPYEQYFGPGTRLTVT.

The rearrangement links TRBV12-5 to TRBJ2-2; TRBD1 aligns across 7 bases. V shed 6 bases and J 0 bases; nucleotides not matched to a gene: 7. Per germline, CDR1 LGHNT and CDR2 FRNRAP. The CDR3 has 16 amino acids. CDR3: CASGSSGTANTGELFF. CDR3 DNA: TGTGCTAGTGGGTCCTCCGGGACAGCGAACACCGGGGAGCTGTTTTTT. The full variable domain, its missing parts supplied by reference TRBV12-5 and TRBJ2-2, is DARVTQTPRHKVTEMGQEVTMRCQPILGHNTVFWYRQTMMQGLELLAYFRNRAPLDDSGMPKDRFSAEMPDATLATLKIQPSEPRDSAVYFCASGSSGTANTGELFFGEGSRLTVL.

The chain couples TRBV6-1 to TRBJ1-1; perhaps TRBD1 as D (5 bases). Germline V CDR1 and CDR2: MNHNS, SASEGT. V lost 7 bases and J lost 1, with 10 bases in between. The CDR3 has 13 amino acids. The CDR3 sequence is CASTIRGNTEAFF. The CDR3 DNA follows: TGTGCCAGCACTATTAGGGGGAACACTGAAGCTTTCTTT.

This chain joins TRBV6-6 and TRBJ1-5, with D possibly being TRBD1 (5 bases). The CDR3 consists of 14 residues. The V end lost 5 bases, the J end lost 0 bases, and 8 bases lay between the germline ends. Germline V gives CDR1 MNHNY, CDR2 SVGAGI (reference sequence). CDR3 bases: TGTGCCAGCAGTACGGGACTTAGCAATCAGCCCCAGCATTTT. As protein: CASSTGLSNQPQHF.